Shown below are 16 T cell receptor beta chains from a single sample sequenced in a study of shared clonotypes between healthy human individuals. Repertoires were generated with immunoSEQ multiplex PCR, while TCRdb's copy carries only in-frame clones and drops some. The repertoire holds about 1.5 million clones, with under 99% as singletons. The material sequenced was naive CD4+ T cells sorted from blood. Subset meaning: CD45RA+ positively selected. These receptors all come from a man younger than 45 in good health.

The chain is built from TRBV27 and TRBJ2-7; 13 positions match TRBD2. Per the germline V gene, CDR1 is MNHEY and CDR2 is SMNVEV (reference sequence). V shed 6 bases and J 0 bases; nucleotides not matched to a gene: 2. CDR3 length equals 15 residues. The CDR3 spells CASRGLAGTSYEQYF. The DNA for the CDR3 is TGTGCCAGCAGGGGACTAGCGGGAACCTCCTACGAGCAGTACTTC.

This rearrangement joins TRBV2 to TRBJ2-1; maybe TRBD2 (6 bases). V dropped 6 bases and J dropped 7 bases, with 7 bases sitting between them. Per germline, CDR1 SNHLY and CDR2 FYNNEI. This CDR3 contains 11 residues. The CDR3 DNA is TGTGCCAGCAGGACTAGTAATGAGCAGTTCTTC. Its protein product is CASRTSNEQFF.

The V gene is TRBV9, the J gene TRBJ2-1; no clear D. CDR3 length: 13 amino acids. V was clipped by 0 bases and J by 10 bases, with 11 bases between them. Germline V gene sequence: CDR1 SGDLS, CDR2 YYNGEE. In DNA, the CDR3 is TGTGCCAGCAGCGTAGGCAACCGGGCCGAGCAGTTCTTC. Translating gives CASSVGNRAEQFF.

In its sample, this clone was seen once. This chain joins TRBV5-1 and TRBJ2-5; 8 bases fit TRBD2. The CDR3 loop spans 14 amino acids. Germline CDR1 SGHRS, CDR2 YFSETQ. Trimming took 0 bases from V and 4 from J; bases not matched to a gene: 2. Here the CDR3 DNA reads TGCGCCAGCAGCTTGGCGAGCGGGAGAGAGACCCAGTACTTC. This translates into CASSLASGRETQYF.

This chain joins TRBV5-7 and TRBJ2-6; D possibly corresponds to TRBD2 (5 bases). TRBV5-7 falls under the ORF class, with uncertain function. The CDR3 runs to 18 residues. V was pared by 1 base and J by 0 bases, with 14 bases between. CDR3 amino acids: CASSLTPGRRSGANVLTF. Written as DNA, the CDR3 is TGTGCCAGCAGCTTGACCCCGGGAAGGCGCTCTGGGGCCAACGTCCTGACTTTC.

J is TRBJ2-7 and V is TRBV18; 7 bases agree with TRBD1. CDR3 length: 16 residues. Germline V CDR1 and CDR2: KGHSH, LQKENI. With 0 bases clipped from V and 5 bases from J, the junction kept 10 bases outside the gene matches. The CDR3 loop reads CASSPPGGQVFHEQYF. As DNA, the CDR3 is TGTGCCAGCTCACCACCGGGTGGACAGGTCTTCCACGAGCAGTACTTC.

Notes on this clone: Additional DNA sequences in this sample encode the identical CDR3. The chain joins TRBV18 to TRBJ2-2; D uncertain. The CDR3 contains 13 residues. Germline assignment: CDR1 KGHSH and CDR2 LQKENI. Trimming left V 1 base short and J 3 bases short, with 3 bases between. As DNA, the CDR3 is TGTGCCAGCTCACCACGGGACACCGGGGAGCTGTTTTTT. This gives the protein CASSPRDTGELFF.

This chain joins TRBV23-1 and TRBJ2-5; a weak D match, TRBD1 (6 bases). TRBV23-1 is marked as an open reading frame, function uncertain. Trimming left V 0 bases short and J 4 bases short, with 24 bases between. This CDR3 is 19 amino acids long. The CDR3 DNA reads TGCGCCAGCAGTCAATCCCACCACCGGGACATCCCCAGGACAGAGACCCAGTACTTC. Translated: CASSQSHHRDIPRTETQYF.

This chain connects TRBV19 to TRBJ2-3; D is ambiguous. The V and J ends lost 3 bases and 4 bases respectively, with 8 bases between them. The CDR3 is 13 amino acids. Germline values: CDR1 LNHDA, CDR2 SQIVND (reference sequence). Written as DNA, the CDR3 is TGTGCCAGTAGTATGCCGGGTGCAGATACGCAGTATTTT. Its translation is CASSMPGADTQYF.

The chain couples TRBV2 to TRBJ2-3; TRBD1 is a possible D gene (6 bases). The CDR3 consists of 16 residues. Germline CDR1 and CDR2: SNHLY and FYNNEI. V lost 5 bases to trimming and J lost 4 bases, with 19 bases between them. CDR3 amino acids: CASSKLRGNRADTQYF. For the CDR3, the DNA is TGTGCCAGCAGTAAACTCAGGGGTAATAGGGCAGATACGCAGTATTTT.

The V gene is TRBV10-2, the J gene TRBJ2-1, with 7 bases lining up with TRBD1. The CDR3 is made up of 15 amino acids. After removal of 4 bases from V and 7 bases from J, the junction contained 10 bases not matched to a gene. Per the germline V gene, CDR1 is WSHSY and CDR2 is SAAADI. The CDR3 sequence is CASSVTAGGGNEQFF. For the CDR3, the DNA is TGCGCCAGCAGTGTAACGGCAGGGGGTGGGAATGAGCAGTTCTTC.

The chain uses TRBV9 and TRBJ2-1; the D gene is possibly TRBD2 (5 bases). Germline-derived CDR1 and CDR2 are SGDLS and YYNGEE. This CDR3 is 16 amino acids long. The germline V and J ends were trimmed by 4 bases and 7 bases, with 21 bases remaining between them. The CDR3 nucleotides read TGTGCCAGCAGCCCTGGACCCCCGCGGGTGACGAATGAGCAGTTCTTC. Translated, it gives CASSPGPPRVTNEQFF.

V and J are TRBV10-2 and TRBJ2-6; D gene unclear. Trimming left V 4 bases short and J 5 bases short, with 0 bases between. This CDR3 is built from 11 residues. CDR1 is WSHSY, CDR2 SAAADI, per germline. This chain's CDR3 is CASSGANVLTF. DNA of the CDR3: TGCGCCAGCAGTGGGGCCAACGTCCTGACTTTC.

The V call is TRBV14, the J call TRBJ2-5; no reliable D call. The CDR3 is 15 amino acids. V was clipped by 1 base and J by 0 bases, with 9 bases between them. Per germline, CDR1 SGHDN and CDR2 FVKESK. The CDR3 sequence: CASSQGRLHQETQYF. In DNA form, the CDR3 reads TGTGCCAGCAGCCAAGGCCGGCTACACCAAGAGACCCAGTACTTC.

V gene TRBV5-1 combines with J gene TRBJ2-1; no definite D call. Trimming took 1 base from V and 4 from J, leaving 9 bases between them. Germline-derived CDR1 and CDR2 are SGHRS and YFSETQ. The CDR3 length is 14 residues. The CDR3 DNA follows: TGCGCCAGCAGCTTGAACCCCTCGTACAATGAGCAGTTCTTC. Translation: CASSLNPSYNEQFF.

This clone was seen only once. The chain combines TRBV29-1 with TRBJ1-1; a weak D match, TRBD1 (6 bases). The V end was cut by 4 bases, the J end by 0 bases, with 21 bases between. The CDR3 consists of 17 residues. CDR1 and CDR2 from the germline V gene are SQVTM and ANQGSEA. In DNA form, the CDR3 reads TGCAGCGTTGGAGGATATGTGGGGGGCACCCTGAACACTGAAGCTTTCTTT. Protein: CSVGGYVGGTLNTEAFF.